Below are 21 T cell receptor beta chains sequenced from a single sample in a study of cytomegalovirus exposure and HLA in healthy donors. The PCR had 60 Vbeta and 13 Jbeta primers. Profiled with immunoSEQ multiplex PCR; TCRdb holds only in-frame clones, not every one. The table lists 150,000 to 250,000 clones, 85% of them singletons, with about 2.5% in the top ten. Input material: PBMCs. The receptors derive from a woman in her forties or fifties in good health and CMV-seronegative.

The chain carries TRBV2 and TRBJ2-7, with 7 bases lining up with TRBD1. The CDR3 has 13 amino acids. In germline, CDR1 is SNHLY, CDR2 FYNNEI. V shed 5 bases and J 5 bases; nucleotides not matched to a gene: 6. CDR3 in DNA: TGTGCCAGCAGTCGACAGGGTAGGAACGAGCAGTACTTC. It is translated as CASSRQGRNEQYF. Full variable domain (missing parts from reference TRBV2 and TRBJ2-7): EPEVTQTPSHQVTQMGQEVILRCVPISNHLYFYWYRQILGQKVEFLVSFYNNEISEKSEIFDDQFSVERPDGSNFTLKIRSTKLEDSAMYFCASSRQGRNEQYFGPGTRLTVT.

The chain recombines TRBV28 with TRBJ2-7; 13 bases are a match to TRBD2. Losses at the gene ends were 1 base for V and 2 bases for J; bases not matched to a gene: 5. This CDR3 is 17 amino acids long. Germline V CDR1 and CDR2: MDHEN, SYDVKM. The CDR3: CASSLSGLAGATYEQYF. CDR3 nucleotide sequence: TGTGCCAGCAGTTTATCTGGACTAGCGGGAGCTACCTACGAGCAGTACTTC.

The chain employs TRBV5-4 and TRBJ2-5; D might be TRBD2 (5 bases). The germline CDR1 and CDR2 sequences are SGHNT and YYREEE (reference sequence). This CDR3 has 15 residues. Trimming cost V 0 bases and J 1 base, with 10 bases left between them. In nucleotides, the CDR3 is TGTGCCAGCAGCTTGGGGCCGGGAACCCAAGAGACCCAGTACTTC. It specifies CASSLGPGTQETQYF.

This chain uses TRBV18 with TRBJ1-5, with 7 bases lining up with TRBD1. CDR3 length equals 15 residues. Trimming removed 6 bases from V and 3 bases from J; junction bases left unmatched: 8. The germline V gene has CDR1 KGHSH and CDR2 LQKENI. The CDR3 loop is CASSGQAMNNQPQHF. The DNA for the CDR3 is TGTGCCAGCTCCGGACAGGCAATGAACAATCAGCCCCAGCATTTT.

Regarding this clone: One end of the junction fails to match germline, which may point to a read error. The chain joins TRBV7-9 to TRBJ2-7; D is unresolved. CDR1 is SEHNR and CDR2 is FQNEAQ in the germline V gene (reference sequence). This CDR3 has 12 residues. Here the CDR3 DNA reads TGTGCCAGCAGCTTAGAGCACGCTGCCCGCCCCTTC. Translated: CASSLEHAARPF.

The chain has TRBV5-1 and TRBJ2-3; TRBD1 aligns across 7 bases. Losses at the gene ends were 4 bases for V and 1 base for J; bases not matched to a gene: 9. The CDR3 has 16 residues. Germline CDR1 and CDR2: SGHRS and YFSETQ. CDR3 DNA sequence: TGCGCCAGCAGCACTACCGGGACAGCTGGCACAGATACGCAGTATTTT. Amino acids: CASSTTGTAGTDTQYF. Combining the CDR3 with reference TRBV5-1 and TRBJ2-3 gives the whole variable domain KAGVTQTPRYLIKTRGQQVTLSCSPISGHRSVSWYQQTPGQGLQFLFEYFSETQRNKGNFPGRFSGRQFSNSRSEMNVSTLELGDSALYLCASSTTGTAGTDTQYFGPGTRLTVL.

The gene calls are TRBV4-1 and TRBJ2-3; possible D gene TRBD1, 6 bases. Trimming took 1 base from V and 5 from J, leaving 13 bases between them. The length of the CDR3 is 15 residues. Germline CDR1 and CDR2: MGHRA and YSYEKL. The CDR3 coding sequence is TGCGCCAGCAGCCAAGTTTCTCTAGGGGGAGATACGCAGTATTTT. Translating gives CASSQVSLGGDTQYF.

V usage is TRBV19 and J usage is TRBJ1-2; D might be TRBD1 (6 bases). Germline CDR1 reads LNHDA; CDR2 reads SQIVND (reference sequence). The CDR3 covers 12 residues. Trimming cost V 8 bases and J 7 bases, with 14 bases left between them. The CDR3 DNA reads TGTGCCAGTTCACCAAGGGGGTCTGGCTACACCTTC. Translated, it gives CASSPRGSGYTF.

This CDR3 reads CASSLPGVGGTEAFF. The DNA of the CDR3 is TGTGCCAGCAGCTTACCAGGGGTTGGGGGCACGGAAGCTTTCTTT. The chain employs TRBV7-2 and TRBJ1-1; tentative D call: TRBD1 (6 bases). Trimming removed 2 bases at V and 8 bases at J, with 18 bases between. Germline CDR1 and CDR2: SGHTA and FQGNSA. This CDR3 has 15 amino acids.

This chain uses TRBV5-1 with TRBJ2-1; tentatively, D is TRBD2 (6 bases). Trimming pared 2 bases from V and 5 bases from J, leaving 23 bases between. CDR1 is SGHRS and CDR2 is YFSETQ in the germline V gene. The CDR3 consists of 18 residues. DNA for the CDR3: TGCGCCAGCAGCTTCCCTCCCCCCACGTTGACTAGGAACAATGAGCAGTTCTTC. Protein sequence: CASSFPPPTLTRNNEQFF.

This rearrangement joins TRBV6-1 to TRBJ1-5, with D tentatively TRBD1 (5 bases). V shed 7 bases and J shed 1 base, with 8 bases lying between them. Looked up from germline, CDR1 is MNHNS and CDR2 is SASEGT. The CDR3 loop spans 13 amino acids. The chain's CDR3 is CASNKGSNQPQHF. The CDR3 nucleotides read TGTGCCAGCAATAAGGGGAGCAATCAGCCCCAGCATTTT.

J is TRBJ1-5 and V is TRBV28, with a possible D match to TRBD1 (5 bases). The CDR3 sequence is 18 residues long. Germline V gene lookup returns CDR1 MDHEN and CDR2 SYDVKM. Trimming took 1 base from V and 0 from J, leaving 16 bases between them. As DNA, the CDR3 is TGTGCCAGCAGTTTATACTCCACCGGGGGGTATAGCAATCAGCCCCAGCATTTT. This translates into CASSLYSTGGYSNQPQHF.

CDR3 sequence (DNA): TGCGCCAGCAGCCCGAGCCCGGGACTAGCGGGGGGCTACGAGCAGTACTTC. This translates into CASSPSPGLAGGYEQYF. This chain joins TRBV4-1 and TRBJ2-7, with 15 bases matching TRBD2. CDR3 length: 17 residues. Per the germline V gene, CDR1 is MGHRA and CDR2 is YSYEKL. The junction had 7 bases not matched to a gene; V was cut back by 4 bases and J by 3 bases.

The chain couples TRBV6-5 to TRBJ1-6; the D gene is possibly TRBD1 (6 bases). The CDR3 loop spans 16 amino acids. Trimming pared 4 bases from V and 9 bases from J, leaving 19 bases between. CDR1 is MNHEY, CDR2 SVGAGI, per germline. CDR3 in amino acids: CASSSRDTLGTSPLHF. In DNA, the CDR3 is TGTGCCAGCAGTTCTAGGGACACTTTGGGCACTTCACCCCTCCACTTT.

The chain carries TRBV9 and TRBJ2-7, with 8 bases identical to TRBD1. CDR1 is SGDLS, CDR2 YYNGEE, per germline. The junction had 6 bases not matched to a gene; V was cut back by 4 bases and J by 6 bases. The CDR3 runs to 13 residues. This CDR3 reads CASSIDRGPEQYF. The CDR3 DNA follows: TGTGCCAGCAGCATCGACAGGGGCCCCGAGCAGTACTTC.

This chain joins TRBV7-2 and TRBJ2-7, with TRBD2 matching 8 bases. The V and J ends lost 4 bases and 6 bases, in that order; junction bases with no gene match: 11. The CDR3 is 15 amino acids. CDR1 and CDR2 from the germline V gene are SGHTA and FQGNSA. The DNA of the CDR3 is TGTGCCAGCAGCTCGGGACTAGGAGGGGCGAGCGAGCAGTACTTC. Its translation: CASSSGLGGASEQYF.

The chain is built from TRBV11-1 and TRBJ2-7; TRBD1 matches 11 bases. The J segment lost 6 bases and the V segment lost 5 bases, leaving 3 bases of the junction unmatched. CDR3 size: 13 residues. In germline, CDR1 is SGHAT, CDR2 FQDESV (reference sequence). The CDR3 sequence: CASSRGQGGEQYF. The DNA for the CDR3 is TGTGCCAGCAGCCGGGGACAGGGGGGCGAGCAGTACTTC.

The rearrangement links TRBV5-1 to TRBJ1-1, with 7 bases matching TRBD1. The CDR3 covers 14 residues. Trimming removed 5 bases from V and 1 base from J; junction bases left unmatched: 5. Germline V lookup: CDR1 SGHRS, CDR2 YFSETQ. Here the CDR3 reads CASSDGTANTEAFF. Here the CDR3 DNA reads TGCGCCAGCAGTGACGGGACAGCGAACACTGAAGCTTTCTTT.

The CDR3: CAWMWTGRAEAFF. As DNA, the CDR3 is TGTGCCTGGATGTGGACAGGGCGGGCTGAAGCTTTCTTT. J is TRBJ1-1 and V is TRBV30; TRBD1 aligns across 8 bases. Trimming removed 4 bases from V and 6 bases from J; junction bases left unmatched: 7. CDR1 is GTSNPN and CDR2 is SVGIG in the germline V gene (reference sequence). This CDR3 has 13 residues.

The chain couples TRBV5-1 to TRBJ2-7; 7 nucleotides agree with TRBD1. The CDR3 sequence is 15 residues long. V was clipped by 4 bases and J by 0 bases; unmatched bases: 7. The germline gives CDR1 SGHRS, CDR2 YFSETQ. Here the CDR3 reads CASSPGTVDSYEQYF. In DNA, the CDR3 is TGCGCCAGCAGCCCTGGGACAGTTGACTCCTACGAGCAGTACTTC. Full variable domain (missing parts from reference TRBV5-1 and TRBJ2-7): KAGVTQTPRYLIKTRGQQVTLSCSPISGHRSVSWYQQTPGQGLQFLFEYFSETQRNKGNFPGRFSGRQFSNSRSEMNVSTLELGDSALYLCASSPGTVDSYEQYFGPGTRLTVT.

This chain links TRBV5-1 with TRBJ2-7; TRBD2 matches at 15 bases. Per the germline V gene, CDR1 is SGHRS and CDR2 is YFSETQ. The CDR3 runs to 15 residues. Trimming cost V 3 bases and J 6 bases; bases outside gene matches: 4. This chain's CDR3 is CASSWTSGRVREQYF. The CDR3 DNA sequence: TGCGCCAGCAGCTGGACTAGCGGGAGGGTACGCGAGCAGTACTTC.